The present T cell receptor (beta chain) was sequenced within a study of blood T cell repertoires in COVID-19. Across the whole study: Both acute and convalescent COVID-19 samples were obtained from the United States, Italy and Spain.

Authors' analysis steps: For nucleated cells, counts were estimated from reference gene primer amplification. Some clones are missing from TCRdb's copy, which holds only in-frame ones; the method was immunoSEQ multiplex PCR. That table furnishes V, J and clone size, whereas the DNA furnished D and trimming. Of 65,000 to 95,000 clones in the sample, 80% were seen once. The CDR3 totals 19 residues. The chain combines TRBV21-1 with TRBJ2-5; TRBD2 was called by the table and not checked on the DNA. TRBV21-1 is a pseudogene. Sequenced material: peripheral blood. The receptor was derived from a woman aged 40 to 50 with active or convalescent COVID-19. In DNA, the CDR3 is TGTGCCAGCAGCAATAAACTCGCGGGGGGCTCGAGGGAGGGGGAGACCCAGTACTTC. It codes for CASSNKLAGGSREGETQYF.